Detailed here is one T cell receptor (beta chain). This clonotype has just a few counts. No cognate antigen has been identified for it. Base-call qualities are not available, and no considerably larger clone is one nucleotide away. This sample was included in a study of identical twins (TCRdb year 2016). The study in broad terms: To test whether fetal clonotypes persist, this study deep-sequenced TCR alpha and beta repertoires from monozygotic twins, from unrelated adults of various ages, and from cord blood. Replicate twin experiments were performed at different times using different library preparation protocols to rule out contamination. Results the study describes overall, beyond this receptor: Excess twin sharing in beta out-of-frame sequences was weaker because fewer shared sequences lowered the signal-to-noise ratio. Zero-insertion analyses could be partly confounded by invariant T cells such as MAIT and iNKT, though diverse VJ usage argued against such confounding for most clonotypes. Conclusions relied on cross-sectional statistical analysis, since the same donors could not be followed over many years. Compared with coincidental sharing between unrelated individuals, out-of-frame TCR alpha sequences shared between twins showed an excess of sequences with low generation probability. Fewer insertions were carried by abundant cord blood beta clonotypes; a weaker similar trend was observed in young adult naive repertoires, while no such trend was observed in memory repertoires. Recombination models systematically underestimated out-of-frame TCR alpha sharing in monozygotic twins but agreed with sharing between unrelated individuals.

All donors were healthy Caucasians. The twin cohort consisted of three pairs of female monozygotic twins, all aged about 18 to 29 years. CD4+ and CD8+ T cell populations were isolated with positive isolation kits from Invitrogen. Its CDR3 holds 13 amino acids, cysteine through phenylalanine. Only the CDR3 DNA is retained, 39 bases long and in frame from the first base. For CDR1 and CDR2, the germline V gene lists KGHSH and LQKENI. V loses 6 bases of germline sequence and J loses 7 bases, and the interval between the two ends is 10 bases. The protocol used for the library was 5' RACE. These reads were obtained on an Illumina HiSeq 2000. A universal primer binding site was introduced by template switching, and a unique molecular identifier was present in the final cDNA, enabling accurate counting of TCR cDNA molecules. Specific primers in the conserved constant-segment region were used to synthesize first-strand cDNA for the TCR alpha and beta chains. To control for contamination, every cDNA library was double barcoded, receiving both a SMART-Mk sample barcode and Illumina barcodes. Two successive PCR steps introduced TruSeq adapter sequences along with Illumina sample barcodes. The Illumina HiSeq platform was used with custom primers to sequence TCR alpha and beta cDNA libraries. The authors' analysis ran thus. MiGEC processed the raw reads to extract unique molecular identifiers, while MiXCR was used to determine the CDR3 positions. For each individual, recombination models were inferred using an EM algorithm with the repgenHMM and IGoR tools. Shared clonotypes were analyzed with the tcR package in R, and sharing was normalized by the product of cloneset sizes. To study raw recombination free of thymic and clonal selection effects, out-of-frame nonproductive sequences were analyzed. TCRdb reanalyzed the raw reads on its own, using fastp at Q25 for trimming and MiXCR for clone calling, and kept in-frame beta chains. Here each entry gathers all rows of one CDR3 protein and keeps the most common genes and DNA. The authors' filters were not applied to this entry. Present in this sample are 500,000 or so distinct CDR3 sequences, roughly 21% of which were seen just once. About 0.91% of the sample belongs to the ten largest clones.

These sequences were also reported in another study, on T cells expressing NK-cell markers. The second investigation adds: In sorted CD3+CD56+NKG2C+, CD3+CD56+NKG2C- and CD3+CD56-NKG2C+ T-cell subsets from about 8 donors, TCR beta-chain repertoires were profiled. Among the eight sequenced donors, seven were HCMV-seropositive and one was HCMV-seronegative. In several experiments an anti-gammadeltaTCR antibody was added to restrict sorting to alphabetaTCR-expressing T cells. In over 5 donors, the dominant CD3+CD56+NKG2C+ clonotypes were among the top 10 CD8+ clonotypes and accounted for about 1.0-7.5% of CD8+ T cells. Those dominant clonotypes were again the most abundant among CD3+CD56-NKG2C+ cells in several donors, at about 25-65%. Whether the expanded NKG2C-expressing T cell clones were specific for HCMV antigens was left unclear. The study sequenced eight donors, all healthy volunteers chosen at random: three men and five women. To determine HCMV serostatus, a commercial ELISA kit was used to detect HCMV-specific IgG in serum. MIGEC was used to demultiplex reads and group reads by UMI, and MiTCR was used to assemble and quantify clonotypes. To remove erroneous sequences, TCR cDNA sequences were retained only when supported by two or more reads. The tcR package was used for downstream repertoire analysis, with clonotypes matched between fractions based on CDR3 nucleotide sequence plus V segment. Antigen specificity was annotated against VDJdb with VDJmatch, allowing one amino acid substitution in CDR3.

The sequenced material came from CD4+ T cells sorted from blood. The TCR was taken from a woman aged 18-30 years in good health. The chain links TRBV18 with TRBJ1-6; perhaps TRBD1 is the D gene, with 6 bases matching. CDR3 protein: CASSNTGNSPLHF. At the DNA level, the sequence is TGTGCCAGCTCGAACACAGGGAATTCACCCCTCCACTTT.